These 30 T cell receptor beta chains came from one sample sequenced in a study of blood T cell repertoires in COVID-19. Generated by immunoSEQ multiplex PCR, the TCRdb table keeps only in-frame clones and is missing some. The sample lists about 80,000 clones; about 80% were seen once. Sequencing was carried out using peripheral blood. The receptors originated from a human donor in a cohort sampled during active COVID-19.

This chain connects TRBV2 to TRBJ2-5, with TRBD2 as a possible D gene (7 bases). The CDR3 has 14 amino acids. Germline V lookup: CDR1 SNHLY, CDR2 FYNNEI. Trimming stripped 7 bases from V and 1 base from J, with 13 bases between. This chain's CDR3 is CASIRGASQETQYF. The CDR3 DNA is TGTGCCAGCATCCGGGGGGCTAGCCAAGAGACCCAGTACTTC.

The chain employs TRBV3-1 (or the pseudogene TRBV3-2) and TRBJ2-7; a possible D gene is TRBD1 (5 bases). Germline V gene lookup returns CDR1 LGHDT and CDR2 YNNKEL (reference sequence). The CDR3 contains 13 residues. Trimming shortened V by 1 base and J by 7 bases, and 11 bases separated the two germline ends. The CDR3 nucleotides are TGTGCCAGCAGCCAAGGTCAGGGAATTGAGCAGTACTTC. It encodes CASSQGQGIEQYF.

This clone occurred a few times. This CDR3 reads CASSLTGVGNQPQHF. CDR3 in DNA: TGTGCCAGCAGTTTGACAGGGGTTGGCAATCAGCCCCAGCATTTT. V gene TRBV6-5 combines with J gene TRBJ1-5; 8 positions agree with TRBD1. Germline lookup yields CDR1 MNHEY and CDR2 SVGAGI. Trimming cost V 4 bases and J 2 bases; bases outside gene matches: 4. This CDR3 comprises 15 residues.

The V gene is TRBV2, the J gene TRBJ1-5, with unresolved D. The length of the CDR3 is 13 residues. Germline V gene data show CDR1 as SNHLY and CDR2 as FYNNEI. V was cut by 3 bases and J by 2 bases, with 5 bases left in between. The CDR3 nucleotides are TGTGCCAGCAGTGAGAGGGGCAATCAGCCCCAGCATTTT. Protein sequence: CASSERGNQPQHF.

The chain employs TRBV18 and TRBJ1-4; D perhaps matches TRBD1 (5 bases). The CDR3 runs 14 residues. V was shortened by 2 bases and J by 4 bases, with 8 bases between the two germline ends. Germline V gene sequence: CDR1 KGHSH, CDR2 LQKENI. CDR3 residues: CASSPGGSNEKLFF. The CDR3 bases are TGTGCCAGCTCACCAGGGGGGAGTAATGAAAAACTGTTTTTT.

The V gene is TRBV2, the J gene TRBJ1-3, with TRBD1 matching over 8 bases. There are 15 residues in the CDR3. V was clipped by 6 bases and J by 2 bases; unmatched bases: 6. CDR1 is SNHLY, CDR2 FYNNEI, per germline. The CDR3 spells CASSRQGRTGNTIYF. The CDR3 DNA reads TGTGCCAGCAGCAGACAGGGGAGGACTGGAAACACCATATATTTT.

This rearrangement joins TRBV5-1 to TRBJ2-1, with D maybe TRBD2 (6 bases). V was trimmed by 0 bases and J by 9 bases, leaving 13 bases between them. Germline V CDR1 and CDR2: SGHRS, YFSETQ. The CDR3 is 14 residues long. This CDR3 reads CASSLGGVAAEQFF. The CDR3, as DNA: TGCGCCAGCAGCTTGGGAGGGGTAGCGGCTGAGCAGTTCTTC.

This clone is medium-sized. This sequence joins TRBV9 and TRBJ2-5; 10 nucleotides agree with TRBD2. This CDR3 contains 15 residues. Unmatched junction bases numbered 6, after V lost 3 bases and J lost 4 bases. The germline gives CDR1 SGDLS, CDR2 YYNGEE. This chain's CDR3 is CASSASGSVGETQYF. The CDR3 DNA reads as TGTGCCAGCAGCGCTAGCGGGAGTGTGGGAGAGACCCAGTACTTC. The full variable domain, in which reference TRBV9 and TRBJ2-5 provide the parts outside the CDR3, is DSGVTQTPKHLITATGQRVTLRCSPRSGDLSVYWYQQSLDQGLQFLIQYYNGEERAKGNILERFSAQQFPDLHSELNLSSLELGDSALYFCASSASGSVGETQYFGPGTRLLVL.

The gene calls are TRBV6-1 and TRBJ2-3, with 10 nucleotides matching TRBD2. Germline V gene data show CDR1 as MNHNS and CDR2 as SASEGT. This CDR3 spans 14 amino acids. J was trimmed by 4 bases and V by 2 bases; bases with no gene match: 0. The CDR3 is CASSELAGADTQYF. The DNA of the CDR3 is TGTGCCAGCAGTGAACTAGCGGGAGCAGATACGCAGTATTTT.

The chain uses TRBV21-1 and TRBJ1-1; whether TRBD1, the table's D call, matches the DNA was not checked. TRBV21-1 is a documented pseudogene. The CDR3 totals 13 residues. The CDR3 reads CASWDTLNTEAFF. The CDR3 bases are TGTGCCAGCTGGGACACCCTTAACACTGAAGCTTTCTTT.

V and J are TRBV6-1 and TRBJ2-1, with 12 bases that match TRBD2. The CDR3 is 16 amino acids. The junction had 4 bases not matched to a gene; V was cut back by 4 bases and J by 3 bases. CDR1 and CDR2 (germline): MNHNS, SASEGT. CDR3 protein: CASSGPSGGVYNEQFF. The CDR3 DNA is TGTGCCAGCAGTGGGCCTAGCGGGGGGGTCTACAATGAGCAGTTCTTC.

J is TRBJ2-7 and V is TRBV29-1; 10 bases are shared with TRBD2. V gave up 6 bases and J gave up 1 base; unmatched junction bases: 12. Per the germline V gene, CDR1 is SQVTM and CDR2 is ANQGSEA. CDR3 length equals 16 residues. CDR3 region: CSVPKGGLAVSYEQYF. The CDR3, as DNA: TGCAGCGTCCCAAAAGGCGGACTAGCGGTTTCCTACGAGCAGTACTTC.

The rearrangement uses TRBV5-6 and TRBJ1-4; tentatively, D is TRBD1 (5 bases). The V gene lost 4 bases and the J gene lost 5 bases, with 12 bases spanning the gap. CDR1 is SGHDT, CDR2 YYEEEE, per germline. There are 14 residues in the CDR3. The CDR3 loop reads CASSKGLINEKLFF. CDR3 nucleotides: TGTGCCAGCAGCAAGGGACTGATCAATGAAAAACTGTTTTTT.

The chain recombines TRBV18 with TRBJ2-5; the match to TRBD1 covers 8 bases. With 3 bases clipped from V and 5 bases from J, the junction kept 5 bases outside the gene matches. Per germline, CDR1 KGHSH and CDR2 LQKENI. This CDR3 spans 14 amino acids. The CDR3, as DNA: TGTGCCAGCTCACCCCAGACAGGGGTGGAGACCCAGTACTTC. Translated, it gives CASSPQTGVETQYF.

This clone appeared once. This chain connects TRBV21-1 to TRBJ2-3; the table's D gene call, TRBD1, was not cross checked with the DNA. TRBV21-1 is an annotated pseudogene. There are 14 residues in the CDR3. The CDR3 nucleotides are TGTGCCAACCAGGGGGGACAGTCCAGATCTACGCAGTATTTT. Its protein is CANQGGQSRSTQYF.

CDR3 in amino acids: CASSPARGIEQFF. In nucleotides, the CDR3 is TGTGCCAGTAGTCCCGCAAGGGGGATTGAGCAGTTCTTC. V is TRBV19 and J is TRBJ2-1; a weak D match, TRBD1 (6 bases). The length of the CDR3 is 13 residues. Trimming removed 5 bases at V and 9 bases at J, with 14 bases between. Germline CDR1 LNHDA, CDR2 SQIVND (reference sequence).

The DNA for the CDR3 is TGTGCCAGCAGTGAACCCCCTCTTCCAGGGGCCACTAATGAAAAACTGTTTTTT. As protein: CASSEPPLPGATNEKLFF. V gene TRBV6-1 combines with J gene TRBJ1-4, with D maybe TRBD1 (6 bases). The V end was cut by 2 bases, the J end by 2 bases, with 18 bases between. Germline assignment: CDR1 MNHNS and CDR2 SASEGT. The CDR3 totals 18 residues.

This sequence joins TRBV3-1 (or the pseudogene TRBV3-2) and TRBJ1-4; tentative D call: TRBD1 (5 bases). V dropped 2 bases and J dropped 7 bases, with 14 bases sitting between them. The germline V gene encodes CDR1 LGHDT and CDR2 YNNKEL (reference sequence). CDR3 length: 15 residues. The CDR3 here is CASSQSDRGPEKLFF. In DNA, the CDR3 is TGTGCCAGCAGCCAATCTGACAGAGGACCTGAAAAACTGTTTTTT.

J is TRBJ1-6 and V is TRBV9; D is perhaps TRBD1 (5 bases). This CDR3 spans 18 amino acids. The germline CDR1 and CDR2 sequences are SGDLS and YYNGEE. V lost 0 bases, J lost 0 bases, and 13 bases lay in between. CDR3 region: CASSVGWEGSSYNSPLHF. The CDR3 region has the DNA TGTGCCAGCAGCGTAGGGTGGGAGGGGAGCTCCTATAATTCACCCCTCCACTTT.

This chain joins TRBV19 and TRBJ2-2; 8 positions agree with TRBD1. V was pared by 7 bases and J by 3 bases, with 10 bases of the junction left unmatched. The CDR3 runs to 16 residues. Germline V gene sequence: CDR1 LNHDA, CDR2 SQIVND (reference sequence). The CDR3 spells CASISRHRGDTGELFF. CDR3 bases: TGTGCCAGTATCTCCAGGCACAGGGGGGACACCGGGGAGCTGTTTTTT.

The CDR3 here is CSAQGGQGLQETQYF. The CDR3 DNA follows: TGCAGCGCCCAAGGGGGACAGGGGCTGCAAGAGACCCAGTACTTC. The chain combines TRBV29-1 with TRBJ2-5, with 10 bases matching TRBD1. Looked up from germline, CDR1 is SQVTM and CDR2 is ANQGSEA. This CDR3 region has 15 residues. J gave up 2 bases and V 7 bases, and 10 bases lay outside the gene matches.

V gene TRBV9 combines with J gene TRBJ2-2; a weak D match, TRBD1 (5 bases). Trimming took off 1 base at V and 1 base at J, with 5 bases between the two ends. Germline V gene lookup returns CDR1 SGDLS and CDR2 YYNGEE. The CDR3 has 14 residues. The CDR3 DNA is TGTGCCAGCAGCGTACAGGGGAACACCGGGGAGCTGTTTTTT. Translated: CASSVQGNTGELFF.

The chain combines TRBV12-5 with TRBJ2-3, with D maybe TRBD2 (6 bases). V lost 5 bases, J lost 4 bases, and 7 bases lay in between. The CDR3 extends over 12 amino acids. The germline gives CDR1 LGHNT, CDR2 FRNRAP. In nucleotides, the CDR3 is TGTGCTAGTGGTGGGGGGTCAGATACGCAGTATTTT. Protein product: CASGGGSDTQYF.

The chain couples TRBV5-1 to TRBJ2-3; TRBD1 might be the D (6 bases). The CDR3 spans 14 residues. Germline V gives CDR1 SGHRS, CDR2 YFSETQ. The germline V and J ends were trimmed by 7 bases and 2 bases, with 14 bases remaining between them. The CDR3 DNA sequence: TGCGCCAGCGGGGTGGACAGTAACACAGATACGCAGTATTTT. It specifies CASGVDSNTDTQYF.

The chain combines TRBV5-4 with TRBJ2-1; 7 bases are shared with TRBD2. The CDR3 has 15 residues. V gave up 2 bases and J gave up 3 bases; unmatched junction bases: 5. Germline assignment: CDR1 SGHNT and CDR2 YYREEE (reference sequence). The CDR3 sequence is CASSFKAGYYNEQFF. The CDR3 DNA reads TGTGCCAGCAGCTTTAAAGCGGGGTACTACAATGAGCAGTTCTTC.

This clone has only a few counts. The rearrangement links TRBV6-5 to TRBJ2-5; 9 bases are a match to TRBD1. CDR3 length: 15 residues. Trimming at V came to 7 bases and at J to 0 bases, leaving 6 bases not matched to a gene. Germline CDR1 is MNHEY and CDR2 is SVGAGI. The CDR3 spells CASNRGQGHQETQYF. The CDR3 DNA reads TGTGCCAGCAACAGGGGACAGGGCCACCAAGAGACCCAGTACTTC.

The chain combines TRBV11-3 with TRBJ2-1, with D possibly matching TRBD2 (7 bases). Germline V gives CDR1 SGHNT, CDR2 YENEEA. The CDR3 totals 14 residues. The V and J ends lost 7 bases and 4 bases respectively, with 14 bases between them. The DNA of the CDR3 is TGTGCCAGCACCCGAGGGGGGGCTTACAATGAGCAGTTCTTC. Its protein is CASTRGGAYNEQFF.

The J gene is TRBJ2-7, the V gene TRBV19; TRBD1 agrees at 10 bases. The CDR3 runs 14 residues. The germline V gene encodes CDR1 LNHDA and CDR2 SQIVND (reference sequence). J was trimmed by 6 bases and V by 5 bases; bases with no gene match: 7. This CDR3 is CASSLLGTGAEQYF. The CDR3 DNA reads as TGTGCCAGTAGTCTTCTGGGGACAGGGGCCGAGCAGTACTTC.

The V gene is TRBV2, the J gene TRBJ1-1; 8 nucleotides align to TRBD1. CDR1 is SNHLY and CDR2 is FYNNEI in the germline V gene. The CDR3 length is 13 residues. Trimming removed 8 bases from V and 1 base from J; junction bases left unmatched: 3. The CDR3 region is CASVQGANTEAFF. The DNA of the CDR3 is TGTGCCAGCGTCCAGGGGGCGAACACTGAAGCTTTCTTT.

The J gene is TRBJ1-5, the V gene TRBV7-2; D ambiguous. Trimming shortened V by 2 bases and J by 7 bases, and 18 bases separated the two germline ends. CDR1 is SGHTA and CDR2 is FQGNSA in the germline V gene. The CDR3 runs 16 residues. This CDR3 is CASSLYSTLGGQPQHF. CDR3 nucleotides: TGTGCCAGCAGCTTATATAGTACACTTGGAGGCCAGCCCCAGCATTTT.